The clone carrying this TCR beta chain appeared many times. The data were taken from a study of blood T cells in healthy people across ages. Unmatched junction bases numbered 8, after V lost 9 bases and J lost 7 bases. The CDR3 is made up of 13 amino acids. Germline V gene data show CDR1 as SNHLY and CDR2 as FYNNEI. Each donor's blood draw was around 9.2 milliliters of peripheral blood. Sample-barcoded 5' priming and a J-beta primer mix drove a second PCR of 7 to 11 cycles. MiXCR was run by TCRdb on the 5' RACE reads, yielding one entry per CDR3 protein. The data contain 1.5 million to 2 million distinct CDR3 sequences, 28% of them singletons.

This TCR came from a woman aged 30 to 39 in good health. The chain carries TRBV2 and TRBJ2-1; TRBD1 matches 8 bases. Sequenced input: blood. The CDR3 sequence is CARSNQGANEQFF. The CDR3 bases are TGTGCCAGATCTAACCAGGGGGCGAATGAGCAGTTCTTC.